These 15 T cell receptor beta chains were sequenced from one sample in a study of blood T cells in healthy people across ages. The second PCR ran roughly 6 to 11 cycles with a sample-barcoded 5' primer and J-beta primers. TCRdb used MiXCR to reprocess the 5' RACE reads, holding one entry per CDR3 protein. The profile shows 1.5 million to 2 million distinct CDR3 sequences, approximately 32% of them singletons. Sequenced: blood. The receptors stem from a woman aged 30 to 39 in good health.

The chain recombines TRBV6-1 with TRBJ1-5; no reliable D call. This CDR3 comprises 15 residues. The germline V gene encodes CDR1 MNHNS and CDR2 SASEGT. V lost 2 bases and J 7 bases, leaving 15 bases between the germline ends. As DNA, the CDR3 is TGTGCCAGCAGTGAAATGAGATCAGAGGGACAGCCCCAGCATTTT. Translation: CASSEMRSEGQPQHF.

About this clonotype: A much more abundant neighbour one base away suggests this may be a read error. The J gene is TRBJ1-1, the V gene TRBV29-1, with 10 bases identical to TRBD1. Germline V CDR1 and CDR2: SQVTM, ANQGSEA. This CDR3 is built from 16 residues. The trim removed 6 bases at V and 3 bases at J, leaving 13 bases unmatched. The CDR3 nucleotides are TGCAGCGTACCCGGGACAGGGGCTGGAATTGACACTGAAGCTTTCTTT. It specifies CSVPGTGAGIDTEAFF. The full variable domain, completed using reference TRBV29-1 and TRBJ1-1, is SAVISQKPSRDICQRGTSLTIQCQVDSQVTMMFWYRQQPGQSLTLIATANQGSEATYESGFVIDKFPISRPNLTFSTLTVSNMSPEDSSIYLCSVPGTGAGIDTEAFFGQGTRLTVV.

This clonotype has more than one count but fewer than ten. This chain uses TRBV6-6 with TRBJ2-1, with D uncertain. V lost 0 bases and J lost 14, with 11 bases in between. Germline CDR1 is MNHNY and CDR2 is SVGAGI (reference sequence). The CDR3 consists of 12 residues. The CDR3 region is CASSYSGPLKFF. For the CDR3, the DNA is TGTGCCAGCAGTTACTCGGGTCCGTTAAAGTTCTTC.

The chain joins TRBV6-6 to TRBJ1-5; D remains unclear. CDR3 length: 16 residues. V shed 6 bases and J shed 0 bases, with 15 bases lying between them. CDR1 and CDR2 (germline): MNHNY, SVGAGI (reference sequence). In DNA, the CDR3 is TGTGCCAGCAGCCACAATCCCCTCTATAGCAATCAGCCCCAGCATTTT. Its protein product is CASSHNPLYSNQPQHF.

Only a few counts were recorded for this clonotype. The V call is TRBV5-4, the J call TRBJ1-2; possibly TRBD1 for D (5 bases). CDR1 SGHNT and CDR2 YYREEE come from the germline V gene (reference sequence). Trimming removed 6 bases from V and 7 bases from J, with 19 bases in between. The CDR3 runs 14 residues. CDR3 coding DNA: TGTGCCAGCACCGTAGGTGCAGGGTTCGGTGGCTACACCTTC. Residues: CASTVGAGFGGYTF.

The CDR3 DNA reads as TGTGCCAGCAGTCTTGAATTTGGGGCGGTAGACGAGCAGTACTTC. It yields the protein CASSLEFGAVDEQYF. This rearrangement joins TRBV27 to TRBJ2-7; maybe TRBD1 (5 bases). The V and J ends lost 5 bases and 5 bases respectively, with 19 bases between them. Per germline, CDR1 MNHEY and CDR2 SMNVEV (reference sequence). CDR3 length: 15 residues.

This clonotype was picked up a small number of times. The V and J genes are TRBV4-2 and TRBJ1-4; no clear D gene. CDR1 and CDR2 (germline): LGHNA, YNFKEQ. The length of the CDR3 is 16 residues. V dropped 0 bases and J dropped 2 bases, with 10 bases sitting between them. DNA of the CDR3: TGTGCCAGCAGCCAAGAGGGAGGAGGGACTAATGAAAAACTGTTTTTT. Its translation is CASSQEGGGTNEKLFF.

The chain recombines TRBV30 with TRBJ2-7; D is possibly TRBD1 (6 bases). The CDR3 totals 11 residues. Per the germline V gene, CDR1 is GTSNPN and CDR2 is SVGIG (reference sequence). V lost 4 bases and J 3 bases, leaving 7 bases between the germline ends. CDR3 region: CAWKQGYEQYF. Written as DNA, the CDR3 is TGTGCCTGGAAACAGGGCTACGAGCAGTACTTC.

This chain uses TRBV15 with TRBJ2-1, with 9 bases fitting TRBD2. After removal of 3 bases from V and 0 bases from J, the junction contained 6 bases not matched to a gene. The CDR3 has 17 residues. The germline V gene encodes CDR1 LNHNV and CDR2 YYDKDF (reference sequence). DNA for the CDR3: TGTGCCACCAGCAGTTTCCTAGCGGGGCGCTCCTACAATGAGCAGTTCTTC. Translation gives CATSSFLAGRSYNEQFF.

In this sample, this clonotype turned up a few times. The chain employs TRBV5-1 and TRBJ2-1; 9 bases are shared with TRBD2. This CDR3 is built from 14 residues. The V gene end was trimmed by 0 bases and the J gene end by 12 bases; junction bases not matched to a gene: 7. Per the germline V gene, CDR1 is SGHRS and CDR2 is YFSETQ. The CDR3 DNA reads TGCGCCAGCAGCTTGGGTATAGCGGGAGAGGGGCAGTTCTTC. Protein product: CASSLGIAGEGQFF. The whole variable domain, remainder taken from reference TRBV5-1 and TRBJ2-1, is KAGVTQTPRYLIKTRGQQVTLSCSPISGHRSVSWYQQTPGQGLQFLFEYFSETQRNKGNFPGRFSGRQFSNSRSEMNVSTLELGDSALYLCASSLGIAGEGQFFGPGTRLTVL.

This chain joins TRBV29-1 and TRBJ2-4, with D tentatively TRBD1 or TRBD2 (5 bases each). Trimming removed 4 bases at V and 3 bases at J, with 16 bases between. Germline lookup yields CDR1 SQVTM and CDR2 ANQGSEA. The CDR3 runs to 15 residues. The CDR3 DNA is TGCAGCGTTGTGGTTCGAGGGGCTGGCAAAAACATTCAGTACTTC. It encodes CSVVVRGAGKNIQYF.

The J gene is TRBJ1-5, the V gene TRBV2; D unclear. There are 15 residues in the CDR3. Trimming removed 3 bases from V and 5 bases from J, with 14 bases in between. In germline, CDR1 is SNHLY, CDR2 FYNNEI. The CDR3 DNA reads TGTGCCAGCAGTGAGGGAATTGTTAGGGATCAGCCCCAGCATTTT. Residues: CASSEGIVRDQPQHF. The variable domain in full, with the rest retrieved from reference TRBV2 and TRBJ1-5, is EPEVTQTPSHQVTQMGQEVILRCVPISNHLYFYWYRQILGQKVEFLVSFYNNEISEKSEIFDDQFSVERPDGSNFTLKIRSTKLEDSAMYFCASSEGIVRDQPQHFGDGTRLSIL.

This clonotype was seen a handful of times. The chain couples TRBV20-1 to TRBJ2-5, with a possible D match to TRBD2 (7 bases). CDR3 length equals 14 residues. V lost 0 bases and J lost 2, with 10 bases in between. Germline lookup yields CDR1 DFQATT and CDR2 SNEGSKA (reference sequence). The CDR3 spells CSARDGGPQETQYF. Written as DNA, the CDR3 is TGCAGTGCTAGAGACGGGGGGCCTCAAGAGACCCAGTACTTC.

About this clonotype: Germline and junction disagree at one end, which may indicate a read error. This sequence joins TRBV27 and TRBJ1-2; D is uncertain. CDR1 is MNHEY and CDR2 is SMNVEV in the germline V gene (reference sequence). The CDR3 is made up of 15 amino acids. The CDR3 DNA follows: TGTGCCAGCAGTCCGTCGGGCCCGGTTAACTATGGCCACACCTTC. Protein sequence: CASSPSGPVNYGHTF.

There are a few counts of this clonotype. The CDR3 bases are TGTGCCACCAACGTGACCCAGTACTTC. It translates to CATNVTQYF. V is TRBV2 and J is TRBJ2-5; D gene unclear. V lost 10 bases and J lost 7, with 7 bases in between. This CDR3 spans 9 amino acids. Germline-derived CDR1 and CDR2 are SNHLY and FYNNEI.